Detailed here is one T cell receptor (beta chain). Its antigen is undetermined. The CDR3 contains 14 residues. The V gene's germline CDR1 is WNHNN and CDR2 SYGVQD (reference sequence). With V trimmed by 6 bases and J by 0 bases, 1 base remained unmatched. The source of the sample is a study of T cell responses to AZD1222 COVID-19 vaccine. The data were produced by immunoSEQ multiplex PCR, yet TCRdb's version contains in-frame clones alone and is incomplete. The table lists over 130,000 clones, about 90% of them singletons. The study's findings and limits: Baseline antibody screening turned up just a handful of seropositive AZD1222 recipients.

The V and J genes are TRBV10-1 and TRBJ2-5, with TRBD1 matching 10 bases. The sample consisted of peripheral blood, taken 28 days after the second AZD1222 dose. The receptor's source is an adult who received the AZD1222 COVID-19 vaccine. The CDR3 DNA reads TGCGCCAGCAGAGACAGGGGGCACCAAGAGACCCAGTACTTC. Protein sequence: CASRDRGHQETQYF.